This TCR beta chain was identified in a study of T cell repertoires in cytomegalovirus infection. About the study: The authors used CMV epitopes that were HLA-C-restricted (recently identified) and HLA-B-restricted (well studied). Through public TCR beta signatures, both CMV infection and matching HLA type were indicated. Study results and caveats: CMV-specific TCR beta clonotypes restricted by HLA-C were the ones dominating the ex vivo response.

On this clonotype itself: Its antigen is not known.

CDR3 length: 12 residues. Germline CDR1 reads MGHRA; CDR2 reads YSYEKL. Trimming took 3 bases from V and 8 from J, leaving 8 bases between them. TCRdb independently ran MiXCR on the reads; one entry per CDR3 protein. The sample carries a few hundred thousand distinct CDR3 sequences, roughly 42% recorded once. This chain connects TRBV4-1 to TRBJ2-4; D gene ambiguous. This TCR was recovered from a human donor in good health (CMV status not recorded). Some clones in this sample may be carry-over from other donors' samples. The specimen comprised cultured PBMCs, sampled from culture after CMV antigen stimulation. The CDR3 DNA sequence: TGCGCCAGCAGCCACCCCATGGACATTCAGTACTTC. Its protein product is CASSHPMDIQYF.